This T cell receptor (beta chain) was profiled in a study of T-cell memory formation after mild COVID-19. Looking at the study overall: Among the donors, TCR clusters were largely specific to each donor.

Points from the study as a whole: CM and EM subsets held most contracting CD4+ clones; EMRA held CD8+ ones.

TCRdb passed the 5' RACE reads through MiXCR, listing each CDR3 protein once. The sample gives about 440,000 distinct CDR3 sequences, 20% of which show up once; about 8.8% is in the top ten. The germline V and J ends were trimmed by 0 bases and 11 bases, with 13 bases remaining between them. Germline V gene data show CDR1 as MGHRA and CDR2 as YSYEKL. The CDR3 totals 13 residues. About this clonotype itself: As yet, its antigen is unknown.

V gene TRBV4-1 combines with J gene TRBJ1-1; D remains ambiguous. The receptor was derived from an adult woman who had mild COVID-19 (a few samples of this study predate the infection). Cell type and time point are not known. Specimen: PBMCs or a T cell subset sorted from them (not recorded which). The CDR3 protein is CASSQDKGSSAFF. CDR3 DNA: TGCGCCAGCAGCCAAGATAAAGGGTCTTCGGCTTTCTTT.